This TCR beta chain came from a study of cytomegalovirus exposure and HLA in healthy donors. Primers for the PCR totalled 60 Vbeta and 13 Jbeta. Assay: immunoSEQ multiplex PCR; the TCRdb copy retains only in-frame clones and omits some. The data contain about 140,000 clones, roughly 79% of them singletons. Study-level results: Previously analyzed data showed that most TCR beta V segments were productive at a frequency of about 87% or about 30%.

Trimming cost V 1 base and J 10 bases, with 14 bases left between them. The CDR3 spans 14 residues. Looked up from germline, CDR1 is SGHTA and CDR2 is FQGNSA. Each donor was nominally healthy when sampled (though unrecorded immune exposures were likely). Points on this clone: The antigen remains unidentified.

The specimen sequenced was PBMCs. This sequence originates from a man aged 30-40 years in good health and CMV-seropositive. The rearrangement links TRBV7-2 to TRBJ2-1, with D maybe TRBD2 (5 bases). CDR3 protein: CASSLGRQAREQFF. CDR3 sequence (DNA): TGTGCCAGCAGCTTAGGGAGGCAGGCCAGGGAGCAGTTCTTC.